A selection of T cell receptor beta chains follows, all from one sample in a study of follicular helper T cells after annual influenza vaccination. The protocol was immunoSEQ multiplex PCR, while the TCRdb copy is restricted to in-frame clones and leaves out a portion. Of some 9,000 clones detected, around 90% appear once; the ten largest clones hold 0.45% to 0.6%. The sequencing used CXCR5+ CD38- circulating T follicular helper cells from blood, collected on the day of influenza vaccination. The receptors were sampled from an adult who received the influenza vaccine. The CDR3 runs from the conserved cysteine through the conserved F or W. D genes are given only for firm matches. Size values are once, few and many counts, or a class for expanded clones, and some rows have none.

j_call: TRBJ1-1; d_call: NA; v_call: TRBV7-9; cdr3_length: 16; clone_size: NA; cdr3_nt: TGTGCCAGCAGCTACGGGGGGACTGGGGGCAGGACTGAAGCTTTCTTT; cdr3_aa: CASSYGGTGGRTEAFF
j_call: TRBJ1-4; d_call: NA; v_call: TRBV6-5; cdr3_length: 11; clone_size: NA; cdr3_nt: TGTGCCAGCAGTGCCGATGAAAAACTGTTTTTT; cdr3_aa: CASSADEKLFF
j_call: TRBJ1-1; d_call: NA; v_call: TRBV15; cdr3_length: 14; clone_size: NA; cdr3_nt: TGTGCCACCAGCAGAGATGGGTTGGGGGGTAGGGCTTTCTTT; cdr3_aa: CATSRDGLGGRAFF
j_call: TRBJ1-2; d_call: NA; v_call: TRBV5-4; cdr3_length: 15; clone_size: NA; cdr3_nt: TGTGCCAGCAGCCTAAGGGAGACAGGTCTATATGGCTACACCTTC; cdr3_aa: CASSLRETGLYGYTF
j_call: TRBJ2-3; d_call: TRBD1; v_call: TRBV5-5; cdr3_length: 14; clone_size: NA; cdr3_nt: TGTGCCAGCAGAGTTGGGACAGGGTCCGATACGCAGTATTTT; cdr3_aa: CASRVGTGSDTQYF
j_call: TRBJ2-3; d_call: NA; v_call: TRBV27; cdr3_length: 13; clone_size: NA; cdr3_nt: TGTGCCAGCAGTTTATCCTCAGGGGCCACGCAGTATTTT; cdr3_aa: CASSLSSGATQYF
j_call: TRBJ1-1; d_call: NA; v_call: TRBV7-3; cdr3_length: 14; clone_size: NA; cdr3_nt: TGTGCCAGCAGCTTAATGGGGCTGAACACTGAAGCTTTCTTT; cdr3_aa: CASSLMGLNTEAFF
j_call: TRBJ1-2; d_call: TRBD1; v_call: TRBV5-8; cdr3_length: 15; clone_size: NA; cdr3_nt: TGTGCCAGCAGCTTCCTGGACGACAGGGACTATGGCTACACCTTC; cdr3_aa: CASSFLDDRDYGYTF
j_call: TRBJ2-7; d_call: NA; v_call: TRBV7-2; cdr3_length: 12; clone_size: once; cdr3_nt: TGTGCCAGCAGCTTCCGCCCCTGGGAGCAGTACTTC; cdr3_aa: CASSFRPWEQYF
j_call: TRBJ1-6; d_call: NA; v_call: TRBV5-1; cdr3_length: 12; clone_size: NA; cdr3_nt: TGCGCCAGCAGCTTGGATCAGGGTACCCTCCACTTT; cdr3_aa: CASSLDQGTLHF
j_call: TRBJ2-3; d_call: TRBD2; v_call: TRBV5-4; cdr3_length: 16; clone_size: NA; cdr3_nt: TGTGCCAGCAGCGGGGAACTAGCGGGGGGGAAAGATACGCAGTATTTT; cdr3_aa: CASSGELAGGKDTQYF
j_call: TRBJ1-2; d_call: NA; v_call: TRBV19; cdr3_length: 14; clone_size: NA; cdr3_nt: TGTGCCAGTAGTATAACTCGAGGGAACTATGGCTACACCTTC; cdr3_aa: CASSITRGNYGYTF
j_call: TRBJ1-1; d_call: NA; v_call: TRBV19; cdr3_length: 14; clone_size: NA; cdr3_nt: TGTGCCAGTAGCCGACAGGCAACCATACTTGAAGCTTTCTTT; cdr3_aa: CASSRQATILEAFF
j_call: TRBJ1-5; d_call: TRBD1; v_call: TRBV6-1; cdr3_length: 18; clone_size: NA; cdr3_nt: TGTGCCAGCAGTGAATTGGGGGGACAGACTTATAGCAATCAGCCCCAGCATTTT; cdr3_aa: CASSELGGQTYSNQPQHF
j_call: TRBJ2-7; d_call: TRBD2; v_call: TRBV6-5; cdr3_length: 14; clone_size: NA; cdr3_nt: TGTGCCAGCAGGGTGAGCGGGAGCTCCTACGAGCAGTACTTC; cdr3_aa: CASRVSGSSYEQYF
j_call: TRBJ1-3; d_call: NA; v_call: TRBV15; cdr3_length: 15; clone_size: NA; cdr3_nt: TGTGCCACCAGTCTCGGAGGGGGCTCTGGAAACACCATATATTTT; cdr3_aa: CATSLGGGSGNTIYF
j_call: TRBJ1-1; d_call: TRBD1; v_call: TRBV10-3; cdr3_length: 15; clone_size: NA; cdr3_nt: TGTGCCATCAGACAGGGGGCGCGCGGTGACACTGAAGCTTTCTTT; cdr3_aa: CAIRQGARGDTEAFF
j_call: TRBJ2-7; d_call: TRBD2; v_call: TRBV7-3; cdr3_length: 15; clone_size: NA; cdr3_nt: TGTGCCAGCAGCTTAACTAGCGGGGGCTCCTACGAGCAGTACTTC; cdr3_aa: CASSLTSGGSYEQYF
j_call: TRBJ2-7; d_call: NA; v_call: TRBV4-1; cdr3_length: 13; clone_size: NA; cdr3_nt: TGCGCCAGCAGCCGAGATAGCGAGGGCGAGCAGTACTTC; cdr3_aa: CASSRDSEGEQYF
j_call: TRBJ2-7; d_call: TRBD2; v_call: TRBV6-8; cdr3_length: 16; clone_size: NA; cdr3_nt: TGTGCCAGCAGAGGATCTAGCGGGGCAGCTTTTTACGAGCAGTACTTC; cdr3_aa: CASRGSSGAAFYEQYF
j_call: TRBJ2-7; d_call: TRBD2; v_call: TRBV6-5; cdr3_length: 13; clone_size: NA; cdr3_nt: TGTGCCAGCAGAAGGACTAGTCTCCACGAGCAGTACTTC; cdr3_aa: CASRRTSLHEQYF
j_call: TRBJ1-1; d_call: NA; v_call: TRBV6-1; cdr3_length: 14; clone_size: NA; cdr3_nt: TGTGCCAGCAGACGTGACCCTATGAACACTGAAGCTTTCTTT; cdr3_aa: CASRRDPMNTEAFF
j_call: TRBJ2-1; d_call: NA; v_call: TRBV5-1; cdr3_length: 13; clone_size: NA; cdr3_nt: TGCGCCAGCAGCTTGTGGACAGAAAATGAGCAGTTCTTC; cdr3_aa: CASSLWTENEQFF
j_call: TRBJ1-3; d_call: TRBD1; v_call: TRBV5-4; cdr3_length: 14; clone_size: NA; cdr3_nt: TGTGCCAGCGGCGGTCAGGGGGCTGGAAACACCATATATTTT; cdr3_aa: CASGGQGAGNTIYF
j_call: TRBJ1-1; d_call: NA; v_call: TRBV25-1; cdr3_length: 14; clone_size: NA; cdr3_nt: TGTGCCAGCAGTGACCCAGGGCGGGACACTGAAGCTTTCTTT; cdr3_aa: CASSDPGRDTEAFF
j_call: TRBJ1-2; d_call: NA; v_call: TRBV18; cdr3_length: 12; clone_size: NA; cdr3_nt: TGTGCCAGCTCACCAGGGGTGAATGGCTACACCTTC; cdr3_aa: CASSPGVNGYTF
j_call: TRBJ2-1; d_call: NA; v_call: TRBV10-1; cdr3_length: 13; clone_size: NA; cdr3_nt: TGCGCCAGCAGTGAGTCGGCGGATTTCGAGCAGTTCTTC; cdr3_aa: CASSESADFEQFF
j_call: TRBJ2-2; d_call: NA; v_call: TRBV10-2; cdr3_length: 13; clone_size: NA; cdr3_nt: TGCGCCAGCAGTGACACTTACACCGGGGAGCTGTTTTTT; cdr3_aa: CASSDTYTGELFF
j_call: TRBJ1-2; d_call: TRBD1; v_call: TRBV6-5; cdr3_length: 13; clone_size: NA; cdr3_nt: TGTGCCAGCAACCGACAGGGACGCTATGGCTACACCTTC; cdr3_aa: CASNRQGRYGYTF
j_call: TRBJ2-2; d_call: TRBD1; v_call: TRBV25-1; cdr3_length: 14; clone_size: once; cdr3_nt: TGTGCCACACACAGTTGGGACAGCACCGGGGAGCTGTTTTTT; cdr3_aa: CATHSWDSTGELFF
j_call: TRBJ1-1; d_call: NA; v_call: TRBV7-9; cdr3_length: 15; clone_size: once; cdr3_nt: TGTGCCAGCAGCTTACTGTCCCTCATGAACACTGAAGCTTTCTTT; cdr3_aa: CASSLLSLMNTEAFF
j_call: TRBJ2-3; d_call: TRBD1; v_call: TRBV19; cdr3_length: 14; clone_size: NA; cdr3_nt: TGTGCCAGTAGGAAGACAGGGAACACAGATACGCAGTATTTT; cdr3_aa: CASRKTGNTDTQYF
j_call: TRBJ2-1; d_call: NA; v_call: TRBV5-1; cdr3_length: 13; clone_size: NA; cdr3_nt: TGCGCCAGCAGCTTGGGACTCTACAATGAGCAGTTCTTC; cdr3_aa: CASSLGLYNEQFF
j_call: TRBJ2-5; d_call: NA; v_call: TRBV19; cdr3_length: 14; clone_size: once; cdr3_nt: TGTGCCACCGCGAGACAGGCCGGGTGGGAGACCCAGTACTTC; cdr3_aa: CATARQAGWETQYF
j_call: TRBJ1-1; d_call: NA; v_call: TRBV10-3; cdr3_length: 13; clone_size: NA; cdr3_nt: TGTGCCATCAGTGGGGGACAGAACACTGAAGCTTTCTTT; cdr3_aa: CAISGGQNTEAFF
j_call: TRBJ2-2; d_call: NA; v_call: TRBV18; cdr3_length: 16; clone_size: NA; cdr3_nt: TGTGCCAGCTCACAAAACCTTGGATCAGTCACCGGGGAGCTGTTTTTT; cdr3_aa: CASSQNLGSVTGELFF
j_call: TRBJ1-6; d_call: NA; v_call: TRBV25-1; cdr3_length: 14; clone_size: NA; cdr3_nt: TGTGCCAGCAGTGACAGGGAACCTAATTCACCCCTCCACTTT; cdr3_aa: CASSDREPNSPLHF
j_call: TRBJ1-5; d_call: NA; v_call: TRBV2; cdr3_length: 13; clone_size: NA; cdr3_nt: TGTGCCAGCGGGGTGGGATTAGGTCAGCCCCAGCATTTT; cdr3_aa: CASGVGLGQPQHF
j_call: TRBJ2-7; d_call: NA; v_call: TRBV30; cdr3_length: 10; clone_size: NA; cdr3_nt: TGTGCCTGGGGGGTGGACGAGCAGTACTTC; cdr3_aa: CAWGVDEQYF
j_call: TRBJ1-3; d_call: NA; v_call: TRBV4-3; cdr3_length: 16; clone_size: NA; cdr3_nt: TGCGCCAGCAGCCAAGGTGGCGCCGGCTCTGGAAACACCATATATTTT; cdr3_aa: CASSQGGAGSGNTIYF
j_call: TRBJ2-1; d_call: NA; v_call: TRBV2; cdr3_length: 13; clone_size: NA; cdr3_nt: TGTGCCAGCAGTGTGTCGGACTACAATGAGCAGTTCTTC; cdr3_aa: CASSVSDYNEQFF
j_call: TRBJ2-6; d_call: NA; v_call: TRBV5-6; cdr3_length: 13; clone_size: NA; cdr3_nt: TGTGCCAGCAGGACCCCAGGGCTGGACGTCCTGACTTTC; cdr3_aa: CASRTPGLDVLTF
j_call: TRBJ1-2; d_call: NA; v_call: TRBV29-1; cdr3_length: 12; clone_size: NA; cdr3_nt: TGCAGCGTCTCCAGGGGCAACTATGGCTACACCTTC; cdr3_aa: CSVSRGNYGYTF
j_call: TRBJ2-3; d_call: NA; v_call: TRBV30; cdr3_length: 15; clone_size: NA; cdr3_nt: TGTGCCTGGAGCTTCTCACTAGTATCAACAGATACGCAGTATTTT; cdr3_aa: CAWSFSLVSTDTQYF
j_call: TRBJ2-7; d_call: NA; v_call: TRBV5-1; cdr3_length: 15; clone_size: NA; cdr3_nt: TGCGCCAGCAGCCCTGACCTCTACAGCTCCTACGAGCAGTACTTC; cdr3_aa: CASSPDLYSSYEQYF
j_call: TRBJ2-1; d_call: TRBD2; v_call: TRBV19; cdr3_length: 15; clone_size: NA; cdr3_nt: TGTGCCAGCCCCACTAGCGGGGGCCCCTACAATGAGCAGTTCTTC; cdr3_aa: CASPTSGGPYNEQFF
j_call: TRBJ2-3; d_call: NA; v_call: TRBV7-8; cdr3_length: 13; clone_size: NA; cdr3_nt: TGTGCCAGCAGCTTAGGGAGAGGAGATACGCAGTATTTT; cdr3_aa: CASSLGRGDTQYF
j_call: TRBJ1-5; d_call: NA; v_call: TRBV6-9; cdr3_length: 11; clone_size: NA; cdr3_nt: TGTGCCAGCAGTCCCTCCGGGCCCCAGCATTTT; cdr3_aa: CASSPSGPQHF
j_call: TRBJ2-2; d_call: NA; v_call: TRBV5-1; cdr3_length: 17; clone_size: NA; cdr3_nt: TGCGCCAGCAGCTTGGCTGTCGGGCGCGCGAACACCGGGGAGCTGTTTTTT; cdr3_aa: CASSLAVGRANTGELFF
j_call: TRBJ1-1; d_call: NA; v_call: TRBV5-5; cdr3_length: 15; clone_size: NA; cdr3_nt: TGTGCCAGCAGCTTGGGCAGGGGCGACCACACTGAAGCTTTCTTT; cdr3_aa: CASSLGRGDHTEAFF